This is a list of T cell receptor beta chains from one sample in a study of molecular identifiers for immune sequencing clone quantification. TCRdb passed the PCR reads through MiXCR, listing each CDR3 protein once. Of approximately 550,000 distinct CDR3 sequences listed, about 25% are singletons. Material for sequencing was naive CD8+ T cells from blood, with Jurkat cell RNA spiked in. The receptors were gathered from a human donor in good health. Some libraries in this study had Jurkat cell RNA spiked in. Each CDR3 is given with its conserved first and last residue. Each record gives: D gene, J gene, clone size, V gene, CDR3 DNA, CDR3 protein. The D gene is left open where the match is weak. Expanded clones get a size class; other rows say once, few or many, or leave the size out.

TRBD2 TRBJ2-1 many TRBV4-1 TGCGCCAGCAGCCAAGCGGAGCGGGGCTACAATGAGCAGTTCTTC CASSQAERGYNEQFF
TRBD2 TRBJ2-7 NA TRBV20-1 TGCAGTGCTAGAGATTTTTTAGCGGGAGAGGTGGGGGAGCAGTACTTC CSARDFLAGEVGEQYF
NA TRBJ1-1 few TRBV5-6 TGTGCCAGCAGCTTCTTTGGTGCTGAAGCTTTCTTT CASSFFGAEAFF
NA TRBJ2-7 NA TRBV5-4 TGTGCCAGCAGCTTGGCTACCGACATCTTGATCGAGCAGTACTTC CASSLATDILIEQYF
TRBD1 TRBJ1-2 NA TRBV7-8 TGTGCCAGCAGCCCCGGGACAGGGTCTTTCTATGGCTACACCTTC CASSPGTGSFYGYTF
NA TRBJ2-5 few TRBV7-6 TGTGCCAGCAGCTTAGGGGAGCCGGCAGAGACCCAGTACTTC CASSLGEPAETQYF
NA TRBJ2-3 NA TRBV9 TGTGCCAGCAGCGAGGGGGACCAGGGGATAGATACGCAGTATTTT CASSEGDQGIDTQYF
NA TRBJ2-7 NA TRBV11-2 TGTGCCGGCAGCTCACAGGGAGGGCAGTACTTC CAGSSQGGQYF
TRBD2 TRBJ2-3 many TRBV20-1 TGCAGTGCGCGAGGGCTAGCGGGACCGGGCACTTTCACAGATACGCAGTATTTT CSARGLAGPGTFTDTQYF
TRBD1 TRBJ2-4 NA TRBV4-1 TGCGCCAGCAGCCCAACGGACAGGGGAGCCAAAAACATTCAGTACTTC CASSPTDRGAKNIQYF
NA TRBJ2-7 NA TRBV11-2 TGTGCCAGCAGCCCTAGTGCGGTAAACTCCTACGAGCAGTACTTC CASSPSAVNSYEQYF
NA TRBJ2-3 few TRBV9 TGTGCCAGCAGCGTTGGGCACGACACAGGTACGCAGTATTTT CASSVGHDTGTQYF
NA TRBJ1-1 many TRBV4-1 TGCGCCAGCAGCCAAGTCCAAGGACTGATCACTGAAGCTTTCTTT CASSQVQGLITEAFF
NA TRBJ1-1 few TRBV5-1 TGCGCCAGCAGTTTACAGGGATACGCTGAAGCTTTCTTT CASSLQGYAEAFF
NA TRBJ2-3 many TRBV30 TGTGCCTGGAGCGGGAGCGCTGGCGCAGATACGCAGTATTTT CAWSGSAGADTQYF
NA TRBJ2-1 few TRBV11-2 TGTGCCAGCACCCCTGGAACTGAGCAGTTCTTC CASTPGTEQFF
NA TRBJ2-7 few TRBV5-6 TGTGCCAGCAGCTTGATCGACGAGCAGTACTTC CASSLIDEQYF
NA TRBJ1-1 many TRBV5-3 TGTGCCAGCAGCTTCGGTGAAGCTTTCTTT CASSFGEAFF
NA TRBJ2-1 NA TRBV24-1 TGTGCCACCAGTGAGGATAGCGGTCATGCCCAGTTCTTC CATSEDSGHAQFF
TRBD2 TRBJ2-7 NA TRBV12-3/TRBV12-4 TGTGCCAGCAGTTTAGCGGGGAGGGGCGAGCAGTACTTC CASSLAGRGEQYF
TRBD2 TRBJ2-2 many TRBV23-1 TGCGCCAGCAGTCAATCGTCCCTAGCGGGATTGCGAGCCGGGGAGCTGTTTTTT CASSQSSLAGLRAGELFF
NA TRBJ2-3 many TRBV5-1 TGCGCCAGCACCTTGGATACGCAGTATTTT CASTLDTQYF
NA TRBJ2-1 many TRBV6-6 TGTGCCAGCAGTTATTGGTTCGAAGATGAGCAGTTCTTC CASSYWFEDEQFF
NA TRBJ2-2 few TRBV4-1 TGCGCCAGCAGCCAAGATTTCCCAGGGGCCGTCACCGGGGAGCTGTTTTTT CASSQDFPGAVTGELFF
NA TRBJ1-6 NA TRBV6-5 TGTGCCAGCAGTTACTCGTATGCAGGCGATAATTCACCCCTCCACTTT CASSYSYAGDNSPLHF
TRBD2 TRBJ2-5 NA TRBV7-6 TGTGCCAGCAGCCCGTATAGCGGGGGGATGGAGACCCAGTACTTC CASSPYSGGMETQYF
TRBD2 TRBJ2-5 NA TRBV4-1 TGCGCCAGCAGCCGAGTTAGCGGGGGGGCCCAGGGAGAGACCCAGTACTTC CASSRVSGGAQGETQYF
NA TRBJ1-1 NA TRBV6-1 TGTGCCAGCAGATCAGGACAGCAAGCCAGATACACTGAAGCTTTCTTT CASRSGQQARYTEAFF
TRBD1 TRBJ2-3 many TRBV29-1 TGCAGCGTTGAAGATGGGACAGACAGCACAGATACGCAGTATTTT CSVEDGTDSTDTQYF
TRBD1 TRBJ2-1 few TRBV5-6 TGTGCCAGCAGCTTGGAGGGGGCTAACAGTGAGCAGTTCTTC CASSLEGANSEQFF
NA TRBJ1-1 NA TRBV4-1 TGCGCCAGCAGCCAAGACGGTTCTGGGGGCACTGAAGCTTTCTTT CASSQDGSGGTEAFF
TRBD2 TRBJ2-1 NA TRBV3-1 TGTGCCAGCAGCCCAGTGGGGACTAGCGGGAGGAATGAGCAGTTCTTC CASSPVGTSGRNEQFF
NA TRBJ1-2 once TRBV4-3 TGCGCCAGCAGCCAAGATGAGTCCCCGGGCCACTTGGGCTACACCTTC CASSQDESPGHLGYTF
TRBD1 TRBJ2-7 NA TRBV9 TGTGCCAGCAGCACACAGGGGGTGGAAGAGCAGTACTTC CASSTQGVEEQYF
TRBD2 TRBJ2-1 NA TRBV4-3 TGCGCCAGCAGCCAAGATGGGGCTAGCGGGGGGTACAATGAGCAGTTCTTC CASSQDGASGGYNEQFF
NA TRBJ1-1 NA TRBV5-1 TGCGCCAGCAGCTTGGTAGTTCGGACTGAAGCTTTCTTT CASSLVVRTEAFF